The 18 T cell receptor beta chains below were found in one sample sequenced in a study of blood T cell repertoires in COVID-19. Some clones are missing from TCRdb's copy, which holds only in-frame ones; the method was immunoSEQ multiplex PCR. Among tens of thousands of clones listed, 70% to 90% were seen once. Source material: peripheral blood. These receptors came from a man between 65 and 85 years old with acute or convalescent COVID-19.

The chain uses TRBV27 and TRBJ2-7; 12 bases line up with TRBD2. The ends lost 6 bases at V and 6 bases at J; junction bases unmatched: 9. The CDR3 spans 15 residues. Germline loops: CDR1 MNHEY, CDR2 SMNVEV (reference sequence). The CDR3 coding sequence is TGTGCCAGCAGCCTGACTAGCGGGGGAACGGGCGAGCAGTACTTC. It specifies CASSLTSGGTGEQYF.

This sequence joins TRBV11-2 and TRBJ2-2; 8 nucleotides agree with TRBD1. The CDR3 totals 14 residues. Trimming removed 5 bases from V and 7 bases from J; junction bases left unmatched: 6. The germline V gene encodes CDR1 SGHAT and CDR2 FQNNGV. The CDR3 nucleotides read TGTGCCAGCAGCCAACTACAGGGGGTCGGGGAGCTGTTTTTT. It yields the protein CASSQLQGVGELFF.

This clone showed up just once. This rearrangement joins TRBV14 to TRBJ1-6, with D perhaps matching TRBD1 (6 bases). This CDR3 is 15 amino acids long. Per the germline V gene, CDR1 is SGHDN and CDR2 is FVKESK. V was trimmed by 0 bases and J by 4 bases, leaving 7 bases between them. The CDR3 coding sequence is TGTGCCAGCAGCCAAGAGCAGGGGTATAATTCACCCCTCCACTTT. Its translation is CASSQEQGYNSPLHF.

The J gene is TRBJ1-1, the V gene TRBV7-2; D remains unclear. V gave up 1 base and J gave up 7 bases, with 13 bases separating them. CDR1 is SGHTA and CDR2 is FQGNSA in the germline V gene. CDR3 length: 14 amino acids. CDR3 in DNA: TGTGCCAGCAGCTTAGTGCCCCCCGGCGGTGAAGCTTTCTTT. Translation gives CASSLVPPGGEAFF.

This sequence joins TRBV5-1 and TRBJ2-3; 11 positions agree with TRBD2. The junction had 4 bases not matched to a gene; V was cut back by 3 bases and J by 1 base. The CDR3 totals 16 residues. Per germline, CDR1 SGHRS and CDR2 YFSETQ. The CDR3 nucleotides read TGCGCCAGCAGCTCCACGACTAGCGGGGGCACAGATACGCAGTATTTT. Protein sequence: CASSSTTSGGTDTQYF.

The gene calls are TRBV14 and TRBJ2-3; 9 bases fit TRBD1. The CDR3 covers 15 residues. V lost 0 bases to trimming and J lost 6 bases; unmatched junction nucleotides: 4. The germline V gene encodes CDR1 SGHDN and CDR2 FVKESK. CDR3 sequence: CASSQEYRGRDTQYF. In DNA, the CDR3 is TGTGCCAGCAGCCAAGAATACAGGGGGCGGGATACGCAGTATTTT.

The chain carries TRBV10-3 and TRBJ2-1; tentative D call: TRBD2 (5 bases). The V and J ends lost 5 bases and 5 bases respectively, with 13 bases between them. The CDR3 runs 14 residues. CDR1 and CDR2 (germline): ENHRY, SYGVKD. The DNA of the CDR3 is TGTGCCATCAGTCGGCGGACCGGGGACAATGAGCAGTTCTTC. Encoded protein: CAISRRTGDNEQFF.

V gene TRBV27 combines with J gene TRBJ2-6, with D uncertain. The germline CDR1 and CDR2 sequences are MNHEY and SMNVEV (reference sequence). V lost 5 bases, J lost 0 bases, and 8 bases lay in between. The CDR3 is 15 residues long. In DNA, the CDR3 is TGTGCCAGCAGTCTGTACATCTCTGGGGCCAACGTCCTGACTTTC. It specifies CASSLYISGANVLTF.

The CDR3 sequence is CASSVIRGPDTYEQYF. The CDR3 DNA sequence: TGTGCCAGCAGCGTAATCAGGGGTCCCGATACCTACGAGCAGTACTTC. The V call is TRBV7-9, the J call TRBJ2-7; possibly TRBD1 for D (6 bases). Per the germline V gene, CDR1 is SEHNR and CDR2 is FQNEAQ (reference sequence). The CDR3 spans 16 residues. V lost 5 bases and J 2 bases, leaving 19 bases between the germline ends.

This clone was counted a single time. This chain connects TRBV28 to TRBJ1-5; no clear D gene. V lost 7 bases to trimming and J lost 2 bases, with 18 bases between them. Looked up from germline, CDR1 is MDHEN and CDR2 is SYDVKM. The CDR3 loop spans 16 amino acids. The chain's CDR3 is CASTSGAGSRNQPQHF. In nucleotides, the CDR3 is TGTGCCAGCACCAGCGGCGCTGGGAGCCGCAATCAGCCCCAGCATTTT. The whole variable domain, filled in from reference TRBV28 and TRBJ1-5, reads DVKVTQSSRYLVKRTGEKVFLECVQDMDHENMFWYRQDPGLGLRLIYFSYDVKMKEKGDIPEGYSVSREKKERFSLILESASTNQTSMYLCASTSGAGSRNQPQHFGDGTRLSIL.

The CDR3 coding sequence is TGTGCCAGCAGCCCCCGGGGCAGGGGCTCGAACACCGGGGAGCTGTTTTTT. Residues: CASSPRGRGSNTGELFF. The chain employs TRBV9 and TRBJ2-2; D is possibly TRBD1 (6 bases). Deletions cut 4 bases from V and 0 bases from J, with 16 bases between. Germline-derived CDR1 and CDR2 are SGDLS and YYNGEE. The CDR3 spans 17 residues.

The genes are TRBV7-2 and TRBJ2-5, with 7 bases lining up with TRBD2. After removal of 1 base from V and 4 bases from J, the junction contained 3 bases not matched to a gene. CDR1 SGHTA and CDR2 FQGNSA come from the germline V gene. The CDR3 length is 14 residues. The CDR3 is CASSLGLAGETQYF. CDR3 sequence (DNA): TGTGCCAGCAGCTTAGGACTAGCCGGAGAGACCCAGTACTTC.

V usage is TRBV27 and J usage is TRBJ1-4; 10 bases fit TRBD1. There are 16 residues in the CDR3. V dropped 6 bases and J dropped 2; count of bases not matched to a gene: 6. From germline, CDR1 is MNHEY and CDR2 SMNVEV (reference sequence). CDR3 in amino acids: CASSRQGAGTNEKLFF. For the CDR3, the DNA is TGTGCCAGCAGCAGACAGGGGGCGGGCACTAATGAAAAACTGTTTTTT.

V gene TRBV25-1 combines with J gene TRBJ2-5; D is uncertain. Germline V gene lookup returns CDR1 MGHDK and CDR2 SYGVNS. V gave up 2 bases and J gave up 4 bases, with 5 bases separating them. CDR3 length equals 12 residues. Written as DNA, the CDR3 is TGTGCCAGCAGTGAACAATCAGAGACCCAGTACTTC. Residues: CASSEQSETQYF.

CDR3: CALSGGDRGRPDTEAFF. In nucleotides, the CDR3 is TGTGCCCTCAGTGGGGGTGACAGGGGGCGTCCGGACACTGAAGCTTTCTTT. This chain joins TRBV2 and TRBJ1-1; the match to TRBD1 covers 10 bases. V dropped 11 bases and J dropped 3; count of bases not matched to a gene: 18. The CDR3 sequence is 17 residues long. Germline V lookup: CDR1 SNHLY, CDR2 FYNNEI.

The J gene is TRBJ2-3, the V gene TRBV19, with TRBD1 as a possible D gene (5 bases). The CDR3 runs 14 residues. The germline gives CDR1 LNHDA, CDR2 SQIVND (reference sequence). V dropped 10 bases and J dropped 2 bases, with 16 bases sitting between them. The CDR3 is CATIDRGTTDTQYF. For the CDR3, the DNA is TGTGCCACTATAGACAGAGGTACCACAGATACGCAGTATTTT. The variable domain in full, completed from reference TRBV19 and TRBJ2-3, reads DGGITQSPKYLFRKEGQNVTLSCEQNLNHDAMYWYRQDPGQGLRLIYYSQIVNDFQKGDIAEGYSVSREKKESFPLTVTSAQKNPTAFYLCATIDRGTTDTQYFGPGTRLTVL.

The chain uses TRBV10-3 and TRBJ1-5; D is unresolved. V was cut by 6 bases and J by 3 bases, with 9 bases left in between. The V gene's germline CDR1 is ENHRY and CDR2 SYGVKD. The CDR3 is 13 residues long. CDR3 protein: CAIRSRPNQPQHF. The CDR3 region has the DNA TGTGCCATCAGGTCCAGGCCCAATCAGCCCCAGCATTTT.

CDR3 nucleotide sequence: TGCAGCGTAAACCGGGACAGAGAAGCTTTCTTT. It translates to CSVNRDREAFF. This chain connects TRBV29-1 to TRBJ1-1; 7 bases are shared with TRBD1. The ends lost 6 bases at V and 8 bases at J; junction bases unmatched: 6. CDR1 and CDR2 (germline): SQVTM, ANQGSEA. This CDR3 is 11 amino acids long.